This T cell receptor beta chain emerged from a study of cytomegalovirus exposure and HLA in healthy donors. Overall study findings and caveats: Cytomegalovirus status was reportedly diagnosed by the classifier with high sensitivity and specificity. Immune exposure data for these donors was limited to CMV serostatus. Testing in vitro showed a few CMV-associated chains specific for CMV antigens.

Comment on this clone: The antigen remains unidentified.

Both 60 Vbeta primers and 13 Jbeta primers went into the PCR. The assay was immunoSEQ multiplex PCR, and TCRdb's table has in-frame clones only and misses some. Among about 140,000 clones listed, around 80% were seen once. Trimming took 3 bases from V and 6 from J, leaving 14 bases between them. The CDR3 extends over 14 amino acids. Per germline, CDR1 MDHEN and CDR2 SYDVKM. Sequencing was performed on PBMCs. The rearrangement uses TRBV28 and TRBJ1-2, with D uncertain. This receptor was identified in a woman in her 40s in good health and CMV-seronegative. CDR3 sequence reads: CASSLEPRYHGYTF. CDR3 DNA sequence: TGTGCCAGCAGTTTGGAGCCGAGATACCATGGCTACACCTTC.